These T cell receptor beta chains were read from a single sample in a study of T cell responses to AZD1222 COVID-19 vaccine. Clones were read by immunoSEQ multiplex PCR, and TCRdb kept only the in-frame ones, dropping some. Found here are some 120,000 clones, around 87% of them singletons; the top ten hold roughly 1.5%. This specimen consisted of peripheral blood, obtained on day 0 of AZD1222 vaccination. The receptors stem from an adult in good health. The CDR3 runs from the conserved cysteine through the conserved F or W. A D gene is named only where the DNA matches it firmly. A clone size is listed for some rows: how often the clone was seen (once, few, many), or a class if it is expanded.

V	J	D	size	DNA	CDR3
TRBV2	TRBJ1-3	TRBD1	-	TGTGCCAGAACGAAGGGACAGGGATTAGATGGAAACACCATATATTTT	CARTKGQGLDGNTIYF
TRBV19	TRBJ2-3	TRBD1	-	TGTGCCAGTAGGAGACAGGGGTCGGTAGATACGCAGTATTTT	CASRRQGSVDTQYF
TRBV6-1	TRBJ2-7	-	-	TGTGCCAGCAGTGAATGGGTCTACGAGCAGTACTTC	CASSEWVYEQYF
TRBV28	TRBJ1-2	-	-	TGTGCCAGCAGTTTCGGGACGGTCGGTGGCTACACCTTC	CASSFGTVGGYTF
TRBV12-3/TRBV12-4	TRBJ1-2	-	-	TGTGCCAGCAGTTCGTATAACTATGGCTACACCTTC	CASSSYNYGYTF
TRBV30	TRBJ1-1	-	-	TGTGCCTGGACCCCCGTTGGGGCAATGAACACTGAAGCTTTCTTT	CAWTPVGAMNTEAFF
TRBV27	TRBJ1-5	-	few	TGTGCCAGCAGTTTAAACAGGGAGTCCCTAAATCAGCCCCAGCATTTT	CASSLNRESLNQPQHF
TRBV7-9	TRBJ1-3	TRBD1	-	TGTGCCAGCAGCCCGGACAGGGCAGGAAACACCATATATTTT	CASSPDRAGNTIYF
TRBV5-1	TRBJ2-2	-	-	TGCGCCAGCACGAAGGCCCCCCCGAACACCGGGGAGCTGTTTTTT	CASTKAPPNTGELFF
TRBV30	TRBJ1-5	-	-	TGTGCCTGGAGTGTAGGCACCGTCTATCAGCCCCAGCATTTT	CAWSVGTVYQPQHF
TRBV30	TRBJ2-6	-	-	TGTGCCTGGAGAAGGGAAGGGGCCAACGTCCTGACTTTC	CAWRREGANVLTF
TRBV30	TRBJ2-7	-	-	TGTGCCTGGAGCTTTCTTTCCTACGAGCAGTACTTC	CAWSFLSYEQYF
TRBV27	TRBJ2-3	-	-	TGTGCCAGCAGCCAGCGGTTCACAGATACGCAGTATTTT	CASSQRFTDTQYF
TRBV30	TRBJ2-7	-	-	TGTGCCTGGAGTGTGCAGGCCGAGCAGTACTTC	CAWSVQAEQYF
TRBV30	TRBJ2-7	-	-	TGTGCCTGGAGCCCGATTGTAGCCTGGACCTACGAGCAGTACTTC	CAWSPIVAWTYEQYF
TRBV3-1/TRBV3-2	TRBJ2-2	TRBD2	-	TGTGCCAGCAGCCGGGGACTAGCGGGGGGGCCATTCACCGGGGAGCTGTTTTTT	CASSRGLAGGPFTGELFF
TRBV19	TRBJ2-7	-	-	TGTGCCAGTACGTTAGGATCCGAGCAGTACTTC	CASTLGSEQYF
TRBV7-9	TRBJ1-5	TRBD1	-	TGTGCCAGCAGCGTAGGGGGCGCGGGCAATCAGCCCCAGCATTTT	CASSVGGAGNQPQHF
TRBV6-2/TRBV6-3	TRBJ2-5	-	-	TGTGCCAGCAGTTCGTTACTAGTAGGGCGGGAGACCCAGTACTTC	CASSSLLVGRETQYF
TRBV6-1	TRBJ1-2	TRBD1	-	TGTGCCAGCAGTGAAGCGGACAGGGGAAAAGGCTATGGCTACACCTTC	CASSEADRGKGYGYTF
TRBV24-1	TRBJ1-4	-	-	TGTGCCACCAGTGAGGGCGGGACAACACTGTTTTTT	CATSEGGTTLFF
TRBV4-1	TRBJ2-7	TRBD2	-	TGCGCCAGCAGCCCCTTTCCTAGGGGTAGCGGGGGCTACGAGCAGTACTTC	CASSPFPRGSGGYEQYF
TRBV25-1	TRBJ1-1	-	few	TGTGCCAGCAGTGAGTGGGCAGGCACTGAAGCTTTCTTT	CASSEWAGTEAFF
TRBV29-1	TRBJ1-2	TRBD1	-	TGCAGCGTGGACAGGGAAGGGGAAGGCTACACCTTC	CSVDREGEGYTF
TRBV28	TRBJ1-1	-	-	TGTGCCAGCAGTCCTATGGTGGCTGAAGCTTTCTTT	CASSPMVAEAFF